This T cell receptor beta chain derives from a study of graft-versus-host responses after intestinal transplantation. Looking at the study overall: Induction using anti-thymocyte globulin, followed by tacrolimus and steroids for roughly 3 years, was given to all recipients.

Study findings and constraints: Recipient marrow contained GvH clones, some of which appeared first in ileum or blood.

Comments on this clone: What it binds is unknown.

Some clones are missing from TCRdb's copy, which holds only in-frame ones; the method was immunoSEQ multiplex PCR. The sample comprises 20,000 to 30,000 clones, more than 75% of which are singletons, and around 0.7% rests with the top ten. Germline V gene sequence: CDR1 LNHDA, CDR2 SQIVND (reference sequence). This CDR3 contains 15 residues. V lost 5 bases and J lost 0, with 14 bases in between. The chain couples TRBV19 to TRBJ2-7; maybe TRBD2 (5 bases). The sequencing used unstimulated CD4+ T cells sorted from spleen or lymph node cells, collected before intestinal transplant. This receptor was taken from a human donor who received an intestinal transplant. The CDR3 DNA sequence: TGTGCCAGTAGTCCAACTAGTCTCCCCTCCTACGAGCAGTACTTC. Translating it yields CASSPTSLPSYEQYF.